The rows below give T cell receptor beta chains drawn from one sample of a study of early T cells in non-severe SARS-CoV-2 infection. MiXCR, applied by TCRdb to the 5' RACE reads, yields one record per CDR3 protein. The sample includes tens of thousands of distinct CDR3 sequences, roughly 8.8% of them seen just once. The sample comprised whole blood. The receptors derive from an adult who was a healthcare worker with PCR-confirmed SARS-CoV-2 infection or an uninfected control (not recorded which). The CDR3 runs from the conserved cysteine through the conserved F or W. A D gene is named only where the DNA matches it firmly. Some rows have no size entry. The others give once, few or many, or a class for an expanded clone.

CASSISGGDYEQYF	TGTGCCAGCAGCATTAGCGGGGGGGACTACGAGCAGTACTTC	14	TRBV13	TRBJ2-7	.	TRBD2
CASSPPMSTGELFF	TGTGCCAGCTCACCACCGATGTCTACCGGGGAGCTGTTTTTT	14	TRBV18	TRBJ2-2	many	.
CASLHRGDLPTYNEQFF	TGTGCCAGCTTACACAGGGGGGACCTGCCGACCTACAATGAGCAGTTCTTC	17	TRBV7-2	TRBJ2-1	few	TRBD1
CASSYQTGRDTEAFF	TGTGCCAGCAGTTACCAGACAGGGAGGGACACTGAAGCTTTCTTT	15	TRBV6-6	TRBJ1-1	few	TRBD1
CASSPPVNRGTDTQYF	TGTGCCAGCTCACCCCCAGTTAACAGGGGCACAGATACGCAGTATTTT	16	TRBV18	TRBJ2-3	.	.
CASRTGTANYGYTF	TGTGCCAGCAGGACTGGGACAGCAAATTATGGCTACACCTTC	14	TRBV12-3/TRBV12-4	TRBJ1-2	.	TRBD1
CASSPEGQEYTDTQYF	TGCGCCAGCAGCCCAGAGGGGCAGGAGTACACAGATACGCAGTATTTT	16	TRBV5-1	TRBJ2-3	.	.
CASRNLRGSTEAFF	TGTGCCAGCAGGAACCTCAGGGGATCCACTGAAGCTTTCTTT	14	TRBV2	TRBJ1-1	.	.
CSVEGPLGHEQYF	TGCAGCGTTGAGGGACCCCTAGGCCACGAGCAGTACTTC	13	TRBV29-1	TRBJ2-7	.	.
CASSEVQGRYEQYF	TGTGCCAGCAGTGAAGTACAGGGAAGGTACGAGCAGTACTTC	14	TRBV2	TRBJ2-7	many	.
CASSQQTSGGQQFF	TGCGCCAGCAGCCAGCAAACTAGCGGGGGTCAGCAGTTCTTC	14	TRBV4-1	TRBJ2-1	few	TRBD2
CASSLGSVAGGLYTEELFF	TGTGCCAGCAGCTTAGGATCCGTGGCGGGGGGACTTTACACCGAGGAGCTGTTTTTT	19	TRBV7-2	TRBJ2-2	once	TRBD2
CSVHSPDGYNEQFF	TGCAGCGTTCACTCACCGGACGGCTACAATGAGCAGTTCTTC	14	TRBV29-1	TRBJ2-1	few	.
CASRQRTENYGYTF	TGCGCCAGCAGGCAGCGGACAGAGAACTATGGCTACACCTTC	14	TRBV4-1	TRBJ1-2	.	.
CSALAGYSQSQYF	TGCAGCGCTCTGGCCGGGTACTCGCAGAGCCAGTACTTC	13	TRBV20-1	TRBJ2-5	once	.
CAIRRGASYEQYF	TGTGCCATCAGAAGGGGGGCGTCCTACGAGCAGTACTTC	13	TRBV10-3	TRBJ2-7	few	.
CASSFRGQGYTEVFF	TGCGCCAGCAGCTTCCGAGGACAGGGGTACACTGAAGTTTTCTTT	15	TRBV4-1	TRBJ1-1	many	TRBD1
CASSYGGGASDTQYF	TGTGCCAGCAGTTACGGCGGGGGGGCATCAGATACGCAGTATTTT	15	TRBV6-6	TRBJ2-3	many	TRBD2
CASSQGGIIEETQYF	TGTGCCAGCAGCCAAGGTGGCATCATCGAAGAGACCCAGTACTTC	15	TRBV3-1	TRBJ2-5	few	.
CASSSANTGELFF	TGTGCCAGCAGTTCCGCGAACACCGGGGAGCTGTTTTTT	13	TRBV2	TRBJ2-2	many	.
CASSLNLGLVDTQYF	TGTGCCAGCAGCTTAAACCTGGGGTTGGTAGATACGCAGTATTTT	15	TRBV7-8	TRBJ2-3	many	.
CSVEGQGYEQFF	TGCAGCGTTGAGGGACAGGGATATGAGCAGTTCTTC	12	TRBV29-1	TRBJ2-1	few	TRBD1
CASSQDPSPADTQYF	TGCGCCAGCAGCCAAGATCCGAGCCCGGCAGATACGCAGTATTTT	15	TRBV4-1	TRBJ2-3	few	.
CASSRGTSGGWNEQFF	TGTGCCAGCAGCCGCGGGACTAGCGGGGGGTGGAATGAGCAGTTCTTC	16	TRBV3-1	TRBJ2-1	many	TRBD2
CASSELARADTQYF	TGTGCCAGCAGTGAGCTAGCGCGGGCAGATACGCAGTATTTT	14	TRBV2	TRBJ2-3	.	.
CASKLEGGRTGELFF	TGTGCCAGCAAGCTGGAGGGGGGCCGCACCGGGGAGCTGTTTTTT	15	TRBV6-5	TRBJ2-2	.	.
CASSRNWDRLSSYEQYF	TGTGCCAGCAGCAGGAATTGGGACCGTTTGAGCTCCTACGAGCAGTACTTC	17	TRBV13	TRBJ2-7	many	.
CASNTRSYNEQFF	TGTGCCAGCAACACCCGCTCCTACAATGAGCAGTTCTTC	13	TRBV12-3/TRBV12-4	TRBJ2-1	.	.
CASSLGGSTEAFF	TGTGCCAGCAGCTTAGGGGGTAGTACTGAAGCTTTCTTT	13	TRBV7-3	TRBJ1-1	few	.
CASSSSGGVEQYF	TGTGCCAGCAGCTCTAGCGGAGGGGTCGAGCAGTACTTC	13	TRBV7-9	TRBJ2-7	many	TRBD2
CASRIGQGNSPLHF	TGTGCCAGCAGAATAGGACAGGGGAATTCACCCCTCCACTTT	14	TRBV3-1	TRBJ1-6	.	TRBD1
CASGSPGETQYF	TGTGCCAGCGGTTCGCCTGGGGAGACCCAGTACTTC	12	TRBV12-3/TRBV12-4	TRBJ2-5	many	.
CASRTEGEQFF	TGTGCCAGCAGAACCGAGGGTGAGCAGTTCTTC	11	TRBV6-1	TRBJ2-1	few	.
CAWSIGQTTDTQYF	TGTGCCTGGAGTATCGGACAGACCACAGATACGCAGTATTTT	14	TRBV30	TRBJ2-3	.	.